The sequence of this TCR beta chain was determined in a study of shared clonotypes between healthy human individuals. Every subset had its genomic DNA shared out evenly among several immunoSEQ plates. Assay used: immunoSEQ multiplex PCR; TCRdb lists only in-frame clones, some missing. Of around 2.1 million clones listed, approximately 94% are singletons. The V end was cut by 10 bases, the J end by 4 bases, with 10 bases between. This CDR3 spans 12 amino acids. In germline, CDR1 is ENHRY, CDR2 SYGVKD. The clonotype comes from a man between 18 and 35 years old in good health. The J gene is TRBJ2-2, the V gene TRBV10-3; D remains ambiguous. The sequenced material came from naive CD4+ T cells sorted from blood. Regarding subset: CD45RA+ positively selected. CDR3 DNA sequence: TGTGCCACCGCAACGGCCACCGGGGAGCTGTTTTTT. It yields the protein CATATATGELFF.